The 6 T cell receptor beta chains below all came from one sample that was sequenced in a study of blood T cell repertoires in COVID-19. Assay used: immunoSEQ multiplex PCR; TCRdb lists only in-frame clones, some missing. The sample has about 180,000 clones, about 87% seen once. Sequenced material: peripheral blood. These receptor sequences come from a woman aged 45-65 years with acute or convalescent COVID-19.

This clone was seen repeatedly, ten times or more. CDR3 sequence: CAISPGTGREQYF. The CDR3 nucleotides read TGTGCCATCAGCCCCGGGACAGGGAGGGAGCAGTACTTC. The chain recombines TRBV10-3 with TRBJ2-7; TRBD1 matches 9 bases. With V trimmed by 6 bases and J by 7 bases, 7 bases remained unmatched. Germline lookup yields CDR1 ENHRY and CDR2 SYGVKD. The CDR3 runs 13 residues.

CDR3 in DNA: TGTGCCAGCAGTGATTTATCTTGGTCGGGGGGGAACACTGAAGCTTTCTTT. Protein product: CASSDLSWSGGNTEAFF. V gene TRBV6-1 combines with J gene TRBJ1-1, with a possible D match to TRBD1 (5 bases). The CDR3 length is 17 residues. Trimming pared 3 bases from V and 1 base from J, leaving 18 bases between. Germline values: CDR1 MNHNS, CDR2 SASEGT.

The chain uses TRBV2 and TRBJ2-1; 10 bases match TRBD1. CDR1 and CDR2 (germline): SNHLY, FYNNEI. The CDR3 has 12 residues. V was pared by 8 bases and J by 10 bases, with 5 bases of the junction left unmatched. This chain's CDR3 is CASAGQGLEQFF. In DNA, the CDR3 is TGTGCCAGCGCGGGACAGGGGTTGGAGCAGTTCTTC.

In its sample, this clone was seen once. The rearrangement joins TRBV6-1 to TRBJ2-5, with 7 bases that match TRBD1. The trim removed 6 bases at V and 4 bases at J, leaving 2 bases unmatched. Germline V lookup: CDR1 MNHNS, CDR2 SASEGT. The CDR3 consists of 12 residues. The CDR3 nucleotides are TGTGCCAGCAGCAGGGACAGAGAGACCCAGTACTTC. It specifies CASSRDRETQYF.

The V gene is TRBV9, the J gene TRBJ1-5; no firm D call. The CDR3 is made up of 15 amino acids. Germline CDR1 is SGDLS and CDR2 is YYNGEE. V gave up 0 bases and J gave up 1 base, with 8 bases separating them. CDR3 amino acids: CASSVDGASNQPQHF. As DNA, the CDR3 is TGTGCCAGCAGCGTAGACGGAGCCAGCAATCAGCCCCAGCATTTT.

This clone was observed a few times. The CDR3 DNA sequence: TGCGCCAGCAGGGAGGCAACTAATGAAAAACTGTTTTTT. It encodes CASREATNEKLFF. The chain links TRBV5-1 to TRBJ1-4; D is unresolved. The CDR3 has 13 amino acids. Trimming left V 5 bases short and J 0 bases short, with 5 bases between. CDR1 is SGHRS and CDR2 is YFSETQ in the germline V gene.